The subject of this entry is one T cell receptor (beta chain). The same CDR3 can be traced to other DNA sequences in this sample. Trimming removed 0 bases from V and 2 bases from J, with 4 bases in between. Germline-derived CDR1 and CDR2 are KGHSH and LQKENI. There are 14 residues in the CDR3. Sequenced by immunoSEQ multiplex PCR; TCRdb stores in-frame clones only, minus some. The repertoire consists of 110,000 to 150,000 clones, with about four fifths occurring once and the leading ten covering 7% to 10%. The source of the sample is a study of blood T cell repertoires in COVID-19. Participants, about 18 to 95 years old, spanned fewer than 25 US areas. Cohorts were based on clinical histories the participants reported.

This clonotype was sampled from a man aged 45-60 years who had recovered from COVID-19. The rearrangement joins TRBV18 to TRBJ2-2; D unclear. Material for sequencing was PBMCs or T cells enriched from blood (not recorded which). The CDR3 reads CASSPPTNTGELFF. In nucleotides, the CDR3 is TGTGCCAGCTCACCACCGACTAACACCGGGGAGCTGTTTTTT.